Presented here are 20 T cell receptor beta chains from one specimen sequenced in a study of cytomegalovirus exposure and HLA in healthy donors. It was with 60 Vbeta and 13 Jbeta primers that the PCR ran. The repertoire was sequenced with immunoSEQ multiplex PCR; TCRdb's copy has only in-frame clones and lacks some. The sample shows about 75,000 clones, almost 85% of them seen only once. The specimen was PBMCs. The receptors shown here come from a man aged 18 to 29 in good health and CMV-seronegative.

This clone was detected only once. The CDR3 here is CASSWGTGSNQPQHF. In DNA form, the CDR3 reads TGTGCCAGCAGCTGGGGGACAGGTAGCAATCAGCCCCAGCATTTT. This chain uses TRBV5-4 with TRBJ1-5; 8 bases are shared with TRBD1. CDR1 and CDR2 from the germline V gene are SGHNT and YYREEE (reference sequence). The ends lost 3 bases at V and 0 bases at J; junction bases unmatched: 2. The CDR3 runs 15 residues.

The CDR3 nucleotides are TGTGCCAGTAGTTATGCGGGGGGTGCCTATGGCTACACCTTC. This translates into CASSYAGGAYGYTF. The chain has TRBV19 and TRBJ1-2, with TRBD1 as a possible D gene (5 bases). The CDR3 runs 14 residues. Trimming left V 5 bases short and J 4 bases short, with 14 bases between. Germline values: CDR1 LNHDA, CDR2 SQIVND (reference sequence).

J is TRBJ2-5 and V is TRBV11-2; TRBD2 agrees at 10 bases. Germline CDR1 SGHAT, CDR2 FQNNGV. V lost 2 bases, J lost 4 bases, and 1 base stayed unmatched. The CDR3 totals 14 residues. CDR3 sequence reads: CASSLSGGGETQYF. The CDR3 nucleotides are TGTGCCAGCAGCTTAAGCGGGGGGGGAGAGACCCAGTACTTC.

V is TRBV10-2 and J is TRBJ1-2; 8 bases are a match to TRBD1. CDR3 length: 16 residues. Germline trimming cut 2 bases from V and 6 bases from J; bases unmatched to any gene: 11. CDR1 is WSHSY, CDR2 SAAADI, per germline. CDR3 DNA sequence: TGCGCCAGCAGTGAGAGGGGGCTAGGACAGGGAGATGGCTACACCTTC. Translated, it gives CASSERGLGQGDGYTF.

The sample holds a few counts of this clone. V is TRBV13 and J is TRBJ2-3, with 9 positions matching TRBD1. Unmatched junction bases numbered 5, after V lost 0 bases and J lost 1 base. The CDR3 is 17 residues long. Germline V gene sequence: CDR1 PRHDT, CDR2 FYEKMQ (reference sequence). In DNA, the CDR3 is TGTGCCAGCAGCTTAGGGGGACAGGGTAGGGGCACAGATACGCAGTATTTT. This translates into CASSLGGQGRGTDTQYF.

This clone was recorded a few times. The DNA of the CDR3 is TGTGCCAGCAGCCCAAACCCCGGGAGGGCCTACGAGCAGTACTTC. It yields the protein CASSPNPGRAYEQYF. The chain links TRBV7-2 to TRBJ2-7; TRBD2 matches at 8 bases. V was pared by 5 bases and J by 2 bases, with 8 bases of the junction left unmatched. The germline V gene encodes CDR1 SGHTA and CDR2 FQGNSA. The CDR3 length is 15 residues.

V and J are TRBV21-1 and TRBJ1-5; the table calls TRBD1, which could not be checked here. TRBV21-1 is annotated as a pseudogene. The CDR3 has 16 amino acids. The CDR3 nucleotides read TGTGCCAGCAGCAAATGGGGCTTGAGTAGCAATCAGCCCCAGCATTTT. It is translated as CASSKWGLSSNQPQHF.

The chain recombines TRBV5-1 with TRBJ2-3; possibly TRBD2 for D (6 bases). V lost 10 bases to trimming and J lost 3 bases, with 12 bases between them. Germline loops: CDR1 SGHRS, CDR2 YFSETQ. This CDR3 contains 12 residues. In DNA form, the CDR3 reads TGCGCCGGACGGGACTCTACAGATACGCAGTATTTT. It codes for CAGRDSTDTQYF.

This sequence joins TRBV5-6 and TRBJ2-7, with D unclear. The CDR3 spans 14 residues. Germline CDR1 SGHDT, CDR2 YYEEEE. The V end was cut by 2 bases, the J end by 2 bases, with 11 bases between. This CDR3 reads CASSFGNGAYEQYF. CDR3 coding DNA: TGTGCCAGCAGCTTCGGAAACGGAGCCTACGAGCAGTACTTC. Combining the CDR3 with reference TRBV5-6 and TRBJ2-7 gives the whole variable domain DAGVTQSPTHLIKTRGQQVTLRCSPKSGHDTVSWYQQALGQGPQFIFQYYEEEERQRGNFPDRFSGHQFPNYSSELNVNALLLGDSALYLCASSFGNGAYEQYFGPGTRLTVT.

This sequence joins TRBV19 and TRBJ1-3; no clear D. The V gene lost 5 bases and the J gene lost 4 bases, with 9 bases spanning the gap. Germline-derived CDR1 and CDR2 are LNHDA and SQIVND (reference sequence). This CDR3 comprises 13 residues. The CDR3 sequence is CASSSRSGNTIYF. The CDR3 DNA sequence: TGTGCCAGTAGTTCGAGATCGGGAAACACCATATATTTT.

The table lists this clone with a count of one. CDR3 in DNA: TGTGCCAGCAGCACGGACAGCGCAGTTTACGAGCAGTACTTC. This codes for CASSTDSAVYEQYF. The chain uses TRBV9 and TRBJ2-7, with D tentatively TRBD1 (6 bases). The germline gives CDR1 SGDLS, CDR2 YYNGEE. The germline V and J ends were trimmed by 4 bases and 4 bases, with 15 bases remaining between them. This CDR3 is built from 14 residues.

The chain joins TRBV7-2 to TRBJ2-2; D call uncertain. The CDR3 has 13 amino acids. With 5 bases removed from V and 7 bases from J, the gap between germline ends came to 11 bases. Germline values: CDR1 SGHTA, CDR2 FQGNSA. The CDR3 coding sequence is TGTGCCAGCAGCACTACCAGCCGCGGGGAGCTGTTTTTT. Protein: CASSTTSRGELFF.

The chain employs TRBV6-5 and TRBJ1-2; D remains unclear. This CDR3 has 14 residues. From germline, CDR1 is MNHEY and CDR2 SVGAGI. Trimming stripped 0 bases from V and 4 bases from J, with 9 bases between. This CDR3 reads CASSYSPEVYGYTF. DNA of the CDR3: TGTGCCAGCAGTTACTCCCCCGAGGTCTATGGCTACACCTTC.

As to this clone: Without the conserved terminal phenylalanine or tryptophan, this CDR3 likely stems from a read error. The chain joins TRBV30 to TRBJ1-4; D not certain. V lost 2 bases and J 8 bases, leaving 6 bases between the germline ends. The CDR3 contains 11 residues. Germline-derived CDR1 and CDR2 are GTSNPN and SVGIG (reference sequence). CDR3 region: CAWSNEEKLFL. In DNA form, the CDR3 reads TGTGCCTGGAGTAATGAGGAAAAACTGTTTTTG.

The gene calls are TRBV5-6 and TRBJ1-5, with TRBD1 matching 7 bases. The germline CDR1 and CDR2 sequences are SGHDT and YYEEEE. The CDR3 totals 16 residues. The trim removed 3 bases at V and 4 bases at J, leaving 10 bases unmatched. DNA for the CDR3: TGTGCCAGCAGCTCAACCGGGACAGCTTCTAATCAGCCCCAGCATTTT. Its translation: CASSSTGTASNQPQHF.

The chain employs TRBV7-2 and TRBJ2-1; D is possibly TRBD2 (6 bases). Trimming shortened V by 5 bases and J by 2 bases, and 13 bases separated the two germline ends. The germline V gene has CDR1 SGHTA and CDR2 FQGNSA. The CDR3 has 15 residues. Here the CDR3 reads CASSMGLGTYNEQFF. The CDR3 nucleotides read TGTGCCAGCAGCATGGGACTTGGAACCTACAATGAGCAGTTCTTC.

The chain carries TRBV16 and TRBJ1-1; no clear D gene. Per the germline V gene, CDR1 is KGHSY and CDR2 is FQNENV. V was cut by 0 bases and J by 6 bases, with 2 bases left in between. The CDR3 is 11 residues long. The CDR3 loop reads CASSQSSEAFF. For the CDR3, the DNA is TGTGCCAGCAGCCAATCCTCTGAAGCTTTCTTT. Full variable domain (outside the CDR3, taken from reference TRBV16 and TRBJ1-1): GEEVAQTPKHLVRGEGQKAKLYCAPIKGHSYVFWYQQVLKNEFKFLISFQNENVFDETGMPKERFSAKCLPNSPCSLEIQATKLEDSAVYFCASSQSSEAFFGQGTRLTVV.

The chain is built from TRBV11-2 and TRBJ1-5; D may be TRBD1 (6 bases). The CDR3 is 13 amino acids. Germline CDR1 reads SGHAT; CDR2 reads FQNNGV. V lost 4 bases, J lost 3 bases, and 7 bases lay in between. The CDR3 sequence is CASSWDNNQPQHF. The CDR3 bases are TGTGCCAGCAGCTGGGACAACAATCAGCCCCAGCATTTT.

The chain recombines TRBV28 with TRBJ1-5, with D unclear. The CDR3 extends over 12 amino acids. Trimming pared 9 bases from V and 9 bases from J, leaving 15 bases between. Germline V CDR1 and CDR2: MDHEN, SYDVKM. The CDR3 DNA reads TGTGCCAGAGGTGAGGGTCCGAGGCCCCAGCATTTT. This sequence encodes CARGEGPRPQHF.

The sample holds one count of this clone. This chain joins TRBV14 and TRBJ2-2; 8 bases match TRBD2. V lost 6 bases to trimming and J lost 3 bases; unmatched junction nucleotides: 9. This CDR3 region has 16 residues. The V gene's germline CDR1 is SGHDN and CDR2 FVKESK. The CDR3 bases are TGTGCCAGCAGTTTCGGGAGGGAGGGGGACACCGGGGAGCTGTTTTTT. Translation: CASSFGREGDTGELFF.